The rows below give T cell receptor beta chains drawn from one sample of a study of cytomegalovirus exposure and HLA in healthy donors. Data came from immunoSEQ multiplex PCR; TCRdb stores just in-frame clones and leaves some out. The repertoire includes over 90,000 clones, about 60% of them detected once, and about 4.3% sits in the top ten. Material: PBMCs. Every receptor here comes from a human donor in good health. CDR3s include the opening cysteine and the closing phenylalanine or tryptophan. Fields, in order: CDR3 length, V gene, J gene, D gene, clone size, CDR3 protein, CDR3 DNA. The D gene is left open where the match is weak. Size is omitted from some rows. Given values are once, few, many or a class for expanded clones.

14,TRBV19,TRBJ2-3,TRBD1,NA,CASSLTGATDTQYF,TGTGCCAGTAGCCTAACAGGGGCAACAGATACGCAGTATTTT
15,TRBV5-1,TRBJ2-1,TRBD1,NA,CASSLWGQGVNEQFF,TGCGCCAGCAGCTTGTGGGGACAGGGCGTGAATGAGCAGTTCTTC
12,TRBV6-5,TRBJ2-4,TRBD2,NA,CASSRTSGSPIF,TGTGCCAGCAGTCGGACTAGCGGGTCGCCTATCTTC
16,TRBV4-1,TRBJ2-1,NA,few,CASSQGSVGSGNEQFF,TGCGCCAGCAGCCAAGGATCGGTCGGATCGGGGAATGAGCAGTTCTTC
15,TRBV5-1,TRBJ1-5,NA,few,CASSLGAGVNQPQHF,TGCGCCAGCAGCTTGGGGGCAGGCGTCAATCAGCCCCAGCATTTT
14,TRBV18,TRBJ2-7,NA,NA,CASSQGPEVYEQYF,TGTGCCAGCTCACAAGGACCGGAGGTCTACGAGCAGTACTTC
12,TRBV19,TRBJ1-2,NA,NA,CASTSRQYGYTF,TGTGCCAGTACCTCCCGACAGTATGGCTACACCTTC
16,TRBV7-9,TRBJ2-1,TRBD2,NA,CASSSGTSGSIWEQFF,TGTGCCAGCAGCTCTGGGACTAGCGGGAGTATATGGGAGCAGTTCTTC
15,TRBV18,TRBJ1-3,NA,NA,CASSPRDSSGNTIYF,TGTGCCAGCTCACCGCGCGACAGCTCTGGAAACACCATATATTTT
14,TRBV19,TRBJ1-1,TRBD1,NA,CASRSGTALTEAFF,TGTGCCAGCCGATCCGGGACAGCTCTCACTGAAGCTTTCTTT
13,TRBV6-5,TRBJ2-1,NA,NA,CASSYSRYNEQFF,TGTGCCAGCAGTTACTCGAGGTACAATGAGCAGTTCTTC
12,TRBV27,TRBJ2-2,NA,few,CASHTNTGELFF,TGTGCCAGCCACACAAACACCGGGGAGCTGTTTTTT
14,TRBV19,TRBJ1-5,NA,once,CASTPLSSYQPQHF,TGTGCCAGTACCCCCCTATCAAGCTATCAGCCCCAGCATTTT
14,TRBV4-1,TRBJ2-1,TRBD2,NA,CASSQAGGPGEQFF,TGCGCCAGCAGCCAAGCGGGAGGGCCTGGAGAGCAGTTCTTC
15,TRBV28,TRBJ2-1,TRBD1,NA,CASSFRGTGGDEQFF,TGTGCCAGCAGTTTCCGGGGTACAGGGGGCGATGAGCAGTTCTTC
13,TRBV5-6,TRBJ2-7,NA,NA,CASSLGGVYEQYF,TGTGCCAGCAGCTTGGGGGGGGTCTACGAGCAGTACTTC
14,TRBV30,TRBJ1-5,NA,few,CAWSVQGGNQPQHF,TGTGCCTGGAGTGTACAAGGGGGCAATCAGCCCCAGCATTTT
17,TRBV30,TRBJ2-6,TRBD2,NA,CAWTPPGGASGANVLTF,TGTGCCTGGACTCCCCCGGGAGGGGCAAGTGGGGCCAACGTCCTGACTTTC
13,TRBV7-3,TRBJ2-5,TRBD2,once,CASSLLAGETQYF,TGTGCCAGCAGCTTACTAGCGGGAGAGACCCAGTACTTC
14,TRBV6-1,TRBJ1-1,NA,NA,CASSVISEGSEAFF,TGTGCCAGCAGTGTAATCTCGGAGGGATCTGAAGCTTTCTTT
15,TRBV28,TRBJ1-1,TRBD1,NA,CATTGARIMNTEAFF,TGTGCCACGACAGGGGCCAGAATTATGAACACTGAAGCTTTCTTT
14,TRBV2,TRBJ2-7,NA,NA,CASTQGALSYEQYF,TGTGCCAGCACCCAAGGGGCCCTCTCCTACGAGCAGTACTTC
15,TRBV6-5,TRBJ2-7,TRBD2,NA,CASKRVRLAGYEQYF,TGTGCCAGCAAACGGGTGAGGCTAGCGGGTTACGAGCAGTACTTC
12,TRBV10-3,TRBJ2-7,NA,NA,CAISEPPREQYF,TGTGCCATCAGTGAGCCCCCCCGCGAGCAGTACTTC
16,TRBV5-1,TRBJ2-1,TRBD1,NA,CASSSPDRLVSDEQFF,TGCGCCAGCAGCTCGCCGGACAGGTTAGTGAGTGATGAGCAGTTCTTC
13,TRBV6-5,TRBJ2-1,TRBD2,NA,CASGGGSYNEQFF,TGTGCCAGCGGGGGGGGCTCCTACAATGAGCAGTTCTTC
13,TRBV6-1,TRBJ1-1,NA,NA,CATYEGVGTEAFF,TGTGCCACCTACGAGGGGGTGGGGACTGAAGCTTTCTTT
13,TRBV19,TRBJ2-7,NA,NA,CASSMTTGNEQYF,TGTGCCAGTAGTATGACGACAGGCAACGAGCAGTACTTC
16,TRBV6-1,TRBJ1-1,NA,NA,CASSGARPLGGAEAFF,TGTGCCAGCAGTGGAGCTCGACCTCTTGGGGGGGCTGAAGCTTTCTTT
14,TRBV6-5,TRBJ1-1,NA,few,CASSQTGRNTEAFF,TGTGCCAGCAGCCAAACGGGTAGGAACACTGAAGCTTTCTTT
13,TRBV7-8,TRBJ2-4,TRBD1,NA,CASSVTGGNIQYF,TGTGCCAGCAGCGTGACAGGGGGAAACATTCAGTACTTC
15,TRBV5-1,TRBJ2-7,TRBD2,NA,CASRSSSGLSYEQYF,TGCGCCAGCAGGTCCTCTAGCGGGCTCTCCTACGAGCAGTACTTC
15,TRBV30,TRBJ2-2,NA,NA,CAWSVGAGIAGELFF,TGTGCCTGGAGTGTTGGAGCGGGTATCGCCGGGGAGCTGTTTTTT
13,TRBV4-1,TRBJ1-4,NA,NA,CASRGAGDEKLFF,TGCGCCAGCAGGGGGGCAGGGGATGAAAAACTGTTTTTT
15,TRBV30,TRBJ2-7,NA,few,CAWTGVRDGTYEQYF,TGTGCCTGGACGGGAGTAAGGGACGGTACCTACGAGCAGTACTTC
14,TRBV27,TRBJ2-7,NA,NA,CASSLGQGPYEQYF,TGTGCCAGCAGTTTAGGGCAGGGCCCCTACGAGCAGTACTTC
15,TRBV19,TRBJ2-5,TRBD1,NA,CASSIYGTGQETQYF,TGTGCCAGTAGTATTTATGGGACAGGCCAAGAGACCCAGTACTTC
16,TRBV13,TRBJ2-1,TRBD2,few,CASSSTGTSGNNEQFF,TGTGCCAGCAGCTCGACCGGGACTAGCGGGAACAATGAGCAGTTCTTC
13,TRBV19,TRBJ2-1,NA,NA,CATQAGRANEQFF,TGTGCCACCCAAGCAGGGCGAGCCAATGAGCAGTTCTTC
15,TRBV11-2,TRBJ2-5,NA,NA,CASSLVPGKIETQYF,TGTGCCAGCAGCTTAGTGCCAGGGAAAATAGAGACCCAGTACTTC
13,TRBV10-3,TRBJ2-7,NA,NA,CAIKSGRSHEQYF,TGTGCCATCAAGAGTGGGAGGAGCCACGAGCAGTACTTC
15,TRBV5-1,TRBJ2-7,TRBD2,few,CASSLTAGGGYEQYF,TGCGCCAGCAGCTTGACGGCGGGGGGCGGCTACGAGCAGTACTTC
15,TRBV6-1,TRBJ2-1,TRBD2,few,CASTPMGGAYNEQFF,TGTGCCAGCACCCCCATGGGGGGGGCCTACAATGAGCAGTTCTTC